These 4 T cell receptor beta chains were sequenced from one sample in a study of T cell changes during pregnancy in multiple sclerosis. Clones were read by immunoSEQ multiplex PCR, and TCRdb kept only the in-frame ones, dropping some. The sample comprises about 20,000 clones, roughly 90% of which are singletons, and 6.5% to 9% rests with the top ten. Sequenced material: CD8+ T cells from peripheral blood mononuclear cells, taken in the third trimester of pregnancy. The origin of the receptors is a female donor in good health, enrolled as a control in a pregnancy study.

The V gene is TRBV6-5, the J gene TRBJ2-3, with 8 bases that match TRBD2. This CDR3 is 13 amino acids long. Trimming cost V 4 bases and J 6 bases; bases outside gene matches: 3. The germline V gene encodes CDR1 MNHEY and CDR2 SVGAGI. DNA for the CDR3: TGTGCCAGCAGTTGGACTAGCCGGGATACGCAGTATTTT. This codes for CASSWTSRDTQYF.

This clone is a singleton in its sample. The DNA of the CDR3 is TGTGCCACCAGCAGAGGCGGGGCGGACACCGGGGAGCTGTTTTTT. Its translation is CATSRGGADTGELFF. The rearrangement joins TRBV15 to TRBJ2-2; TRBD2 is a possible D gene (6 bases). Trimming took off 1 base at V and 3 bases at J, with 9 bases between the two ends. The CDR3 sequence is 15 residues long. CDR1 LNHNV and CDR2 YYDKDF come from the germline V gene (reference sequence).

This chain links TRBV2 with TRBJ2-7, with 10 bases lining up with TRBD2. V was clipped by 0 bases and J by 2 bases; unmatched bases: 7. CDR1 and CDR2 from the germline V gene are SNHLY and FYNNEI. The CDR3 has 17 amino acids. CDR3 protein: CASSEAQRGGRPYEQYF. The CDR3 DNA follows: TGTGCCAGCAGTGAAGCCCAGCGGGGGGGCCGGCCCTACGAGCAGTACTTC.

This clone was seen just once. This chain links TRBV30 with TRBJ2-2; TRBD2 matches 7 bases. CDR3 size: 13 residues. Germline CDR1 is GTSNPN and CDR2 is SVGIG (reference sequence). After removal of 5 bases from V and 2 bases from J, the junction contained 2 bases not matched to a gene. CDR3 DNA: TGTGCCTGGTCTAGCGGAAACACCGGGGAGCTGTTTTTT. Its protein is CAWSSGNTGELFF.